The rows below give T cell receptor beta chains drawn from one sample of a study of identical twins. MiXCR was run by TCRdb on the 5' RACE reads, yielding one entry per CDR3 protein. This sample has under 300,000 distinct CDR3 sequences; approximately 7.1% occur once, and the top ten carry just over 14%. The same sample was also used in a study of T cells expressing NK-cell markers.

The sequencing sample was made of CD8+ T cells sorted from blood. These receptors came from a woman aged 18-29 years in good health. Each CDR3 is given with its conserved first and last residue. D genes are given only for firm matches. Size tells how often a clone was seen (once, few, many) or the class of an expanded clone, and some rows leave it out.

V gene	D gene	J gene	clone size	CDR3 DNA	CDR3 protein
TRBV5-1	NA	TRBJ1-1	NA	TGCGCCAGCAGCTTGCCCGCCACTGAAGCTTTCTTT	CASSLPATEAFF
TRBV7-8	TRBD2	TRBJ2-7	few	TGTGCCAGCAGTGGGACTACCCGAAGGAGCGAGCAGTACTTC	CASSGTTRRSEQYF
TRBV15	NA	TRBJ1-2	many	TGTGCCACCAGTTCAGGGCAAGGCTACACCTTC	CATSSGQGYTF
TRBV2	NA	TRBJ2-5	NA	TGTGCCAGCACGTTAGGGGCAGGGACTGTTCGGGAGACCCAGTACTTC	CASTLGAGTVRETQYF
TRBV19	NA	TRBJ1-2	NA	TGTGCCAGTAGTTCCGTGGGGGACCTCTATGGCTACACCTTC	CASSSVGDLYGYTF
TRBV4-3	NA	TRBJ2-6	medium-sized	TGCGCCAGCAGCCAAGAGAATCGGATCTCTGGGGCCAACGTCCTGACTTTC	CASSQENRISGANVLTF
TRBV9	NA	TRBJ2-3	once	TGTGCCAGCAGCGTAGGGGGGCCTTCGCTCACAGATACGCAGTATTTT	CASSVGGPSLTDTQYF
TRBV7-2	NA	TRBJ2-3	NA	TGTGCCAGCAGCTCGGACACCACAGATACGCAGTATTTT	CASSSDTTDTQYF
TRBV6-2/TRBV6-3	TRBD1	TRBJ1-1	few	TGTGCCAGCAGTGCCTCCGGGACAGGGGTTGAAGCTTTCTTT	CASSASGTGVEAFF
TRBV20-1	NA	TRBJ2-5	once	TGCAGTGCTAGAGCGTCCCGCAGGACCCAGTACTTC	CSARASRRTQYF
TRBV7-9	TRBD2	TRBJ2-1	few	TGTGCCAGCGGACTAGCGGGGTTGGGGGGAGAGCAGTTCTTC	CASGLAGLGGEQFF
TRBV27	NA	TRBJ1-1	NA	TGTGCCAGCATCTCGGGCGGGTCCGAAGCTTTCTTT	CASISGGSEAFF
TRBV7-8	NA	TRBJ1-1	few	TGTGCCAGCAGCTTGGACCCTAACACTGAAGCTTTCTTT	CASSLDPNTEAFF
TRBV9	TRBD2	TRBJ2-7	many	TGTGCCAGCAGCGCCTACGGACTAGCCGGGGAGCAGTACTTC	CASSAYGLAGEQYF
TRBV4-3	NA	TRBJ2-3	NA	TGCGCCAGCAGCCAAGATCAGGGGTTGCCAGGGACAGATACGCAGTATTTT	CASSQDQGLPGTDTQYF
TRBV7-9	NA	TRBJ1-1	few	TGTGCCACCCAACGGGGACACACTGAAGCTTTCTTT	CATQRGHTEAFF
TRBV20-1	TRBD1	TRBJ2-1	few	TGCAGTGCTAGAGATAGGGGGCTAGTACTCCTCAATGAGCAGTTCTTC	CSARDRGLVLLNEQFF
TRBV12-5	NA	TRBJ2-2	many	TGTGCTAGTGCTCCGCATGGCACCGGGGAGCTGTTTTTT	CASAPHGTGELFF
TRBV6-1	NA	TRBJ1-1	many	TGTGCCAGCAGGCCCGGGCTGAACACTGAAGCTTTCTTT	CASRPGLNTEAFF
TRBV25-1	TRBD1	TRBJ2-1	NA	TGTGCCAGCAACGGACAGGGTACTTACAATGAGCAGTTCTTC	CASNGQGTYNEQFF
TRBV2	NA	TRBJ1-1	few	TGTGCCAGCAAGGGGCGTTCTGAAGCTTTCTTT	CASKGRSEAFF
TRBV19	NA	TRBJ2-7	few	TGTGCCAGTAAAGGCTCCCAACAGGGCTACGAGCAGTACTTC	CASKGSQQGYEQYF
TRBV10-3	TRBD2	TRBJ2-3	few	TGTGCCATCAGTGACCCCCTAGCGGGAGTCGCAGATACGCAGTATTTT	CAISDPLAGVADTQYF
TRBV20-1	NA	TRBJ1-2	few	TGCAGTGGATTATTCTATGGCTACACCTTC	CSGLFYGYTF
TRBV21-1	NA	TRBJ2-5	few	TGTGCCAGCAGCCCCCGTTCCCTTTATGACAGAAAATCATCTAAGCTAGAGACCCAGTACTTC	CASSPRSLYDRKSSKLETQYF
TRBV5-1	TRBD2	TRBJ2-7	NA	TGCGCCAGCACCTTAGCGGGGGGACCCTACGAGCAGTACTTC	CASTLAGGPYEQYF
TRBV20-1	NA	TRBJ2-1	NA	TGCAGTGCCCAGGTTGGTTACAATGAGCAGTTCTTC	CSAQVGYNEQFF
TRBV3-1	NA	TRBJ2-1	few	TGTGCCAGCAGCCCAGGACCTTTCTTCTACAATGAGCAGTTCTTC	CASSPGPFFYNEQFF
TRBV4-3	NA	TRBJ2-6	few	TGCGCCAGCAGCTCGATGTCAGCCAACGTCCTGACTTTC	CASSSMSANVLTF
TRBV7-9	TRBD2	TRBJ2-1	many	TGTGCCAGCAGCTTTCCTCCGGGACTAGCTGTTGATGAGCAGTTCTTC	CASSFPPGLAVDEQFF
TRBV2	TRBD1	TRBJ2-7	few	TGTGCCAGCAGTACCCCCCCAGGGGGCTACGAGCAGTACTTC	CASSTPPGGYEQYF
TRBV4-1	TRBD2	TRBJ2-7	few	TGCGCCAGCAGCCAAGATCCGGGGGAGGGAGCTTATCGGTACGAGCAGTACTTC	CASSQDPGEGAYRYEQYF
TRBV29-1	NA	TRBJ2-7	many	TGCAGCGCGGTTAAAGGATCCACGGGGGAGCAGTACTTC	CSAVKGSTGEQYF
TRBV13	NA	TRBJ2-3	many	TGTGCCAGCAGCTTACCAGGGGGCACAGATACGCAGTATTTT	CASSLPGGTDTQYF
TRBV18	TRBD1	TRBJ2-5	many	TGTGCCAGCTCACCTGCCGGACAGGGACAAGAGACCCAGTACTTC	CASSPAGQGQETQYF
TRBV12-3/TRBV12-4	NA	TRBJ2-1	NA	TGTGCCTGCAGTTTAGAGGGGGGACGCCGTAGCTCCTACAATGAGCAGTTCTTC	CACSLEGGRRSSYNEQFF
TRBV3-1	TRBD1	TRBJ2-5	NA	TGTGCCAGCAGCCAAACCGGGACAGATGAGACCCAGTACTTC	CASSQTGTDETQYF
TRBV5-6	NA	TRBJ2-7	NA	TGTGCCAGCAGCTTAGAGGGCTCTGGGGCATACGAGCAGTACTTC	CASSLEGSGAYEQYF
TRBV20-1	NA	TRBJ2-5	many	TGCAGTGCTAGAGAAGGGGAGACCCAGTACTTC	CSAREGETQYF
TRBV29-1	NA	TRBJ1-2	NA	TGCAGCGTTGATTTGTACGCGGATGGCTACACCTTC	CSVDLYADGYTF
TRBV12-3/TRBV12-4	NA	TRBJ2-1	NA	TGTGCCAGCACCGATCGGATCTTCTATGAGCAGTTCTTC	CASTDRIFYEQFF
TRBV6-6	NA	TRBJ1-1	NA	TGTGCCAGCAGTTACCGGATGAACACTGAAGCTTTCTTT	CASSYRMNTEAFF
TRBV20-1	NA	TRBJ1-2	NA	TGCAGTGCTAGAGATTTGACAGTTAACTATGGCTACACCTTC	CSARDLTVNYGYTF
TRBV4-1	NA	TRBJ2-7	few	TGCGCCAGCAGCCAAGAGCCAACAGGACCGCCTTACGAGCAGTACTTC	CASSQEPTGPPYEQYF
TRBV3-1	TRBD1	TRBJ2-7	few	TGTGCCAGCAGCCGCATTAGGACAGGACCCCAGGGGCAGTACTTC	CASSRIRTGPQGQYF
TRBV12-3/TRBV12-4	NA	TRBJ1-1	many	TGTGCCAGCAGTCTCCAGGGCGGTGGGGGCACTGAAGCTTTCTTT	CASSLQGGGGTEAFF
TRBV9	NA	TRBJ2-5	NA	TGTGCCAGCAGCGATACGAATGGAGTGGGTGAAGAGACCCAGTACTTC	CASSDTNGVGEETQYF
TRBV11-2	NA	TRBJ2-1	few	TGTGCCAGCAGCTTAGGTGGGGGACGGAACAATGAGCAGTTCTTC	CASSLGGGRNNEQFF
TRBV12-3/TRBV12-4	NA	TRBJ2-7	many	TGTGCCAGCAGTTCCGGGGACGAGCAGTACTTC	CASSSGDEQYF
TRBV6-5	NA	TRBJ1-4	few	TGTGCCAGCAGTTACCAGGGTTCCCAGTCGTGGCTGTTTTTT	CASSYQGSQSWLFF
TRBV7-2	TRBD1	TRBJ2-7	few	TGTGCCAGCAGCGAACCAAACAGGGGGCTTTACGAGCAGTACTTC	CASSEPNRGLYEQYF
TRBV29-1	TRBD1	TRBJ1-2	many	TGCAGCGTGGTGGAAGGCGGGACAGCCGACCTTTATGGCTACACCTTC	CSVVEGGTADLYGYTF